The next 20 T cell receptor beta chains were all read from a single sample in a study of monozygotic twins with inflammatory bowel disease. Reprocessing the 5' RACE reads, TCRdb reports a single entry for every CDR3 protein and omits DNA. Recorded here are 300,000 to 350,000 distinct CDR3 sequences; the top ten clones represent 2% to 2.5%. The sequencing input was blood. The origin of the receptors is a human donor with ulcerative colitis or Crohn's disease, or a healthy co-twin of an affected twin (not recorded which).

The CDR3 protein is CSARGVGQQETQYF. The chain combines TRBV20-1 with TRBJ2-5; TCRdb proposes TRBD1, but this gene call is untestable without DNA. Germline CDR1 reads DFQATT; CDR2 reads SNEGSKA (reference sequence). This CDR3 has 14 amino acids.

The chain has TRBV5-6 and TRBJ2-1; TCRdb's assignment of TRBD2 cannot be checked, as there is no DNA. The germline CDR1 and CDR2 sequences are SGHDT and YYEEEE. This CDR3 comprises 15 residues. The CDR3 loop reads CASSFPGLARNEQFF.

CDR3 amino acids: CASSRPQETQYF. The chain carries TRBV18 and TRBJ2-5. In germline, CDR1 is KGHSH, CDR2 LQKENI. This CDR3 contains 12 residues.

The chain employs TRBV29-1 and TRBJ1-2; lacking DNA, the TRBD1 call made by TCRdb goes unchecked. The CDR3 runs to 16 residues. The germline CDR1 and CDR2 sequences are SQVTM and ANQGSEA. This chain's CDR3 is CSVELWGRGRNYGYTF.

This chain uses TRBV25-1 with TRBJ2-4; TCRdb's assignment of TRBD1 cannot be checked, as there is no DNA. This CDR3 has 13 amino acids. The V gene's germline CDR1 is MGHDK and CDR2 SYGVNS. CDR3 region: CASRRDSRQGLNF.

V is TRBV6-5 and J is TRBJ1-1. The CDR3 runs to 14 residues. Per germline, CDR1 MNHEY and CDR2 SVGAGI. The CDR3: CASSYRGGNTEAFF.

This chain links TRBV12-3 or TRBV12-4 with TRBJ2-5. The CDR3 is 11 residues long. The CDR3 spells CASSLRETQYF.

The chain joins TRBV11-1 to TRBJ1-2. This CDR3 spans 14 amino acids. Per germline, CDR1 SGHAT and CDR2 FQDESV (reference sequence). CDR3 sequence: CASSQSANNYGYTF.

The rearrangement links TRBV10-3 to TRBJ1-1. The CDR3 contains 13 residues. Germline loops: CDR1 ENHRY, CDR2 SYGVKD. CDR3 residues: CAISESVRNEAFF.

The V gene is TRBV27, the J gene TRBJ2-2; TCRdb selects TRBD1, and the lack of DNA leaves this call unchecked. Germline assignment: CDR1 MNHEY and CDR2 SMNVEV (reference sequence). This CDR3 comprises 16 residues. CDR3 amino acids: CASRNVGDPNTGELFF.

This rearrangement joins TRBV30 to TRBJ1-2; the D call of TRBD1 rests on TCRdb alone, since no DNA is present to check it. Germline V gives CDR1 GTSNPN, CDR2 SVGIG (reference sequence). This CDR3 is 13 amino acids long. The CDR3 sequence is CAWSGRGAASRTF.

The genes are TRBV28 and TRBJ1-5; TCRdb designates TRBD1, a call that cannot be tested without DNA. Germline CDR1 and CDR2: MDHEN and SYDVKM. The CDR3 sequence is 14 residues long. The CDR3 loop reads CASSPGHRAQPQHF.

The V and J genes are TRBV7-2 and TRBJ1-4; as DNA is missing, the TRBD1 call by TCRdb cannot be tested. The CDR3 runs 16 residues. Looked up from germline, CDR1 is SGHTA and CDR2 is FQGNSA. The CDR3 loop reads CASSLVGTATNEKLFF.

The chain uses TRBV6-2 or TRBV6-3 and TRBJ2-2; TCRdb designates TRBD1, a call that cannot be tested without DNA. Germline assignment: CDR1 MNHEY and CDR2 SVGEGT. The CDR3 sequence is 16 residues long. The CDR3 loop reads CASSYSGQGPTGELFF.

The genes are TRBV6-4 and TRBJ2-3; TCRdb lists TRBD2, though no DNA is available to test this call. The V gene's germline CDR1 is MRHNA and CDR2 SNTAGT. CDR3 size: 15 residues. The CDR3 protein is CASSGTGGSTDTQYF.

The rearrangement links TRBV12-3 or TRBV12-4 to TRBJ1-5; the TCRdb D gene call, TRBD1, has no DNA to confirm it. The CDR3 has 16 amino acids. The CDR3 sequence: CASSQRTGGANQPQHF.

This chain joins TRBV20-1 and TRBJ2-7. This CDR3 comprises 12 residues. Germline V CDR1 and CDR2: DFQATT, SNEGSKA (reference sequence). The CDR3: CSATGSTYEQYF.

This chain uses TRBV7-9 with TRBJ2-3; no DNA is available, so the TRBD2 call from TCRdb remains unchecked. The CDR3 is 16 residues long. Germline-derived CDR1 and CDR2 are SEHNR and FQNEAQ (reference sequence). The chain's CDR3 is CASSLGRGGDTDTQYF. Based on the CDR3 plus reference TRBV7-9 and TRBJ2-3, the full variable domain is DTGVSQNPRHKITKRGQNVTFRCDPISEHNRLYWYRQTLGQGPEFLTYFQNEAQLEKSRLLSDRFSAERPKGSFSTLEIQRTEQGDSAMYLCASSLGRGGDTDTQYFGPGTRLTVL.

The V and J genes are TRBV10-2 and TRBJ2-5; TCRdb picks TRBD1, but there is no DNA to check that call. The CDR3 spans 12 residues. CDR1 and CDR2 from the germline V gene are WSHSY and SAAADI. CDR3 protein: CASSPQKETQYF.

The J gene is TRBJ1-1, the V gene TRBV20-1. Germline V gene lookup returns CDR1 DFQATT and CDR2 SNEGSKA (reference sequence). The CDR3 loop spans 14 amino acids. CDR3 protein: CSARSGILVTEAFF.